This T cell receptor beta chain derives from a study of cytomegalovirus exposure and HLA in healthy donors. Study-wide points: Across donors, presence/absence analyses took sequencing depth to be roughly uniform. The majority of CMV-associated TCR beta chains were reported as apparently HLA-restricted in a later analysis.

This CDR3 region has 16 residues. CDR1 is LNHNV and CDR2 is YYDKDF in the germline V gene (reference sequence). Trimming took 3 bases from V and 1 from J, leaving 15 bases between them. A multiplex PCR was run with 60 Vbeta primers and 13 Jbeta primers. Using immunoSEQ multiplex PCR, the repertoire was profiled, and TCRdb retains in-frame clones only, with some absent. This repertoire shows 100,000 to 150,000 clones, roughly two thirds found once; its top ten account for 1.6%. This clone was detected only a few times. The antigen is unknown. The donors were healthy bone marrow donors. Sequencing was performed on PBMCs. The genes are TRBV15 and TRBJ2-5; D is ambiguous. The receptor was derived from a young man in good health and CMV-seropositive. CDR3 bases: TGTGCCACCAGCAGTAGCCCCTGGTTGGGCCAAGAGACCCAGTACTTC. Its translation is CATSSSPWLGQETQYF.